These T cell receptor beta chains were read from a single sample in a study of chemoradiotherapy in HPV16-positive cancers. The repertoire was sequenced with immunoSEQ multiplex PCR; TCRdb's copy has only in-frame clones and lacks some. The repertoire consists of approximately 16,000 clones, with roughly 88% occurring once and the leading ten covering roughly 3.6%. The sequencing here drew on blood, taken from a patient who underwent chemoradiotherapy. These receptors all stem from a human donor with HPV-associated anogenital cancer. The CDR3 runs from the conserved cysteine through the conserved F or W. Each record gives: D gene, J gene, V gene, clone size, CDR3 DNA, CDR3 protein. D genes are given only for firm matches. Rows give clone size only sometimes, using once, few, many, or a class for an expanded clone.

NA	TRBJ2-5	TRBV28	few	TGTGCCAGCAGTCAAGAGACCCAGTACTTC	CASSQETQYF
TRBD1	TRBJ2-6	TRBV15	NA	TGTGCCACCGGGACAGGGTCCTCTGGGGCCAACGTCCTGACTTTC	CATGTGSSGANVLTF
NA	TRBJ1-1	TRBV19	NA	TGTGCCAGTAGTATAGCCCCAGGGTCATACACTGAAGCTTTCTTT	CASSIAPGSYTEAFF
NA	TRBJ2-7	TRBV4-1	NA	TGCGCCAGCAGGGGTGGGGGATCGGTAGAGCAGTACTTC	CASRGGGSVEQYF
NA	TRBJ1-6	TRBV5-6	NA	TGTGCCAGCAGCCTCGACAGCAAAGGGAATTCACCCCTCCACTTT	CASSLDSKGNSPLHF
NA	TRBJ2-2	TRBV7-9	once	TGTGCCAGCAGCTTAGGGCAGAGCACCGGGGAGCTGTTTTTT	CASSLGQSTGELFF
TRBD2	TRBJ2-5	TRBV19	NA	TGTGCCAGTAGTATGGCGGGAGGGCCCCGGGAGACCCAGTACTTC	CASSMAGGPRETQYF
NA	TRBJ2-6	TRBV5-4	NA	TGTGCCAGCAGCTTGGCTAGCGCTGGGGCCAACGTCCTGACTTTC	CASSLASAGANVLTF
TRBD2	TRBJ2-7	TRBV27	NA	TGTGCCAGCAGTTTATTAGCGGGGGGCTCCTCCTACGAGCAGTACTTC	CASSLLAGGSSYEQYF
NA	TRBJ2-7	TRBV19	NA	TGTGCCAGTAGTATAGCCTTGGGCAGCGAGCAGTACTTC	CASSIALGSEQYF
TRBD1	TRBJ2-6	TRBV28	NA	TGTGCCAGCAGTTCAGGACAGGGCGGAATATCTGGGGCCAACGTCCTGACTTTC	CASSSGQGGISGANVLTF
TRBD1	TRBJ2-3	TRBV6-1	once	TGTGCCAGCGGACAGGGGGACACAGATACGCAGTATTTT	CASGQGDTDTQYF
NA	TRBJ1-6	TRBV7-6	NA	TGTGCCAGCAGCTTAGCCGCGGGGGGCGCAGGATCACCCCTCCACTTT	CASSLAAGGAGSPLHF
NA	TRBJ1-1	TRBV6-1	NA	TGTGCCTGGTTGGGAGGGTTCCCTGAAGCTTTCTTT	CAWLGGFPEAFF
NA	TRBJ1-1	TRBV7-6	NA	TGTGCCAGCAGCCCTTACACGGGGATGAACACTGAAGCTTTCTTT	CASSPYTGMNTEAFF
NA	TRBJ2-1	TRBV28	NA	TGTGCCAGCAGGATCCCGGGCCCCACCAATGAGCAGTTCTTC	CASRIPGPTNEQFF
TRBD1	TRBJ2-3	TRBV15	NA	TGTGCCACCAGCAGAGAGCAGGCGACAGGGACCACAGATACGCAGTATTTT	CATSREQATGTTDTQYF
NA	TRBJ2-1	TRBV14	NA	TGTGCCAGCAGCCAAGTAAGAAGGACAGACAATGAGCAGTTCTTC	CASSQVRRTDNEQFF
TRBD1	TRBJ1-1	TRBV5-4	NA	TGTGCCAGCAGCTTCCCCTCGGGACAGGGGACTGAAGCTTTCTTT	CASSFPSGQGTEAFF
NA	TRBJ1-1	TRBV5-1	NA	TGCGCCAGCAGCTTGGAAGGTTCCGAGAACACTGAAGCTTTCTTT	CASSLEGSENTEAFF
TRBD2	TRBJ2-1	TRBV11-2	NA	TGTGCCAGCAGGTTAGGGACGGGAGGGCTTTACAATGAGCAGTTCTTC	CASRLGTGGLYNEQFF
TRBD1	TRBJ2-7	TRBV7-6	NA	TGTGCCAGCAGCTACGGACAGGGGGCATCTTACGAGCAGTACTTC	CASSYGQGASYEQYF
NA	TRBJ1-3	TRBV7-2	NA	TGTGCCAGCAGCCCTGTCTCCGGAAACACCATATATTTT	CASSPVSGNTIYF
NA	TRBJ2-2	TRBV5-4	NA	TGTGCCAGTTCCCTTCCTCAGGGAAACACCGGGGAGCTGTTTTTT	CASSLPQGNTGELFF
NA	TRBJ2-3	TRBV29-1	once	TGCAGCGTTGAAGGCCTAGCAGATACGCAGTATTTT	CSVEGLADTQYF
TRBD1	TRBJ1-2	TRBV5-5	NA	TGTGCCAGCAGCAGACAGGGAGACCCCTATGGCTACACCTTC	CASSRQGDPYGYTF
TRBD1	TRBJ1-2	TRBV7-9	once	TGTGCCAGCAGCGAATATACAGGGGGCCGCTACACCTTC	CASSEYTGGRYTF
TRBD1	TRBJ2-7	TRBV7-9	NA	TGTGCCAGCAGCTATGGACAGGGGATGGCCTACGAGCAGTACTTC	CASSYGQGMAYEQYF
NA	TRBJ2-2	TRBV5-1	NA	TGCGCCAGCAGGGGGGGATACACCGGGGAGCTGTTTTTT	CASRGGYTGELFF
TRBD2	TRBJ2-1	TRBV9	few	TGTGCCAGCAGCGTAAATCCCAGCGGGGGCCGAAATGAGCAGTTCTTC	CASSVNPSGGRNEQFF
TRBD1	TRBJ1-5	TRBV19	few	TGTGCCAGTAGCCTCAACAGGGGGCCTCAGCCCCAGCATTTT	CASSLNRGPQPQHF
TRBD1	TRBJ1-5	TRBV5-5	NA	TGTGCCAGCAGCCAGACAGGGAACAGCAATCAGCCCCAGCATTTT	CASSQTGNSNQPQHF
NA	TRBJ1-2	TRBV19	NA	TGTGCCAGTAGTATTCCACAGGGCTCTGGCTACACCTTC	CASSIPQGSGYTF
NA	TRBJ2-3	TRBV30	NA	TGTGCCTGGAGTGTACCAGGCACAGATACGCAGTATTTT	CAWSVPGTDTQYF
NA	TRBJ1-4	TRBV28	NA	TGTGCCAGTCGTTTTCATAGGGCCGAACCTAATGAAAAACTGTTTTTT	CASRFHRAEPNEKLFF
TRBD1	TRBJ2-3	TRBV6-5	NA	TGTGCCAGCAGTTCCTCGGGACAGGGGACGTTAGGTACGCAGTATTTT	CASSSSGQGTLGTQYF